What follows are 26 T cell receptor beta chains derived from one specimen sequenced in a study of T cells in women clearing cervical HPV infection. Assay: immunoSEQ multiplex PCR; the TCRdb copy retains only in-frame clones and omits some. This listing includes tens of thousands of clones. The specimen sequenced was blood buffy coat. The receptors were gathered from a woman aged 18 to 69 with a cervical HPV16 infection that either progressed to CIN3+ or cleared (not recorded which).

With respect to this clone: The CDR3 end lies 3 residues beyond the end of the read and is filled in from the germline J gene. The chain uses TRBV7-9 and TRBJ1-2; D remains unclear. Germline V gives CDR1 SEHNR, CDR2 FQNEAQ (reference sequence). This CDR3 has 13 amino acids. CDR3 in amino acids: CASSFEFSYDYTF. The part of the CDR3 DNA that was read is TGTGCCAGCAGCTTCGAATTCTCCTACGAC.

According to its frequency, this clone is medium-sized (0.01 to 0.1%). The read ends 3 residues shy of where the CDR3 ends; the end is completed using the germline J gene. The rearrangement joins TRBV6-4 to TRBJ2-3; D call uncertain. The CDR3 spans 17 residues. Germline V gene data show CDR1 as MRHNA and CDR2 as SNTAGT. Trimming took off 6 bases at V and 0 bases at J, with 19 bases between the two ends. The chain's CDR3 is CASRDLSGATSTDTQYF. CDR3 bases read: TGTGCCAGCAGAGACCTCTCAGGAGCAACTAGCACAGATACG.

As regards this clone: Coverage ceases 3 residues before the CDR3 finishes, and the germline J gene fills in the end. The chain is built from TRBV19 and TRBJ2-7, with 9 bases that match TRBD1. The CDR3 totals 17 residues. The germline CDR1 and CDR2 sequences are LNHDA and SQIVND (reference sequence). The V gene end was trimmed by 10 bases and the J gene end by 1 base; junction bases not matched to a gene: 17. The sequenced CDR3 bases are TGTGCCACGTCAGGACAGGGGCAAACCGAGGGGTCCTACGAG. As protein: CATSGQGQTEGSYE. The full-length CDR3 reads as CATSGQGQTEGSYEQYF.

As to this clone: The CDR3 end lies 3 residues beyond the end of the read and is filled in from the germline J gene. This rearrangement joins TRBV30 to TRBJ1-1; 11 bases fit TRBD1. CDR3 length: 15 amino acids. V shed 5 bases, J shed 3 bases, and the junction held 8 bases outside the gene matches. The germline V gene encodes CDR1 GTSNPN and CDR2 SVGIG (reference sequence). This CDR3 reads CAWGQGAGVDTEAFF. The covered CDR3 bases are TGTGCCTGGGGACAGGGGGCCGGGGTGGACACTGAA.

Points on this clone: Read sequence stops 3 residues before the CDR3 end, and the germline J gene provides the missing end. The rearrangement joins TRBV23-1 to TRBJ1-4; 8 bases fit TRBD1. TRBV23-1 is flagged as an ORF with uncertain function. Unmatched junction bases numbered 9, after V lost 8 bases and J lost 1 base. CDR3 length equals 16 residues. The part of the CDR3 DNA that was read is TGCGCCAGCGGGGGACAGGCTTATGTAACTAATGAAAAA. Translating gives CASGGQAYVTNEK. The full CDR3 is CASGGQAYVTNEKLFF.

Points on this clone: Sequencing ends 3 residues short of the CDR3 end; the germline J gene provides the rest. The chain couples TRBV28 to TRBJ1-2, with TRBD1 matching 10 bases. There are 16 residues in the CDR3. The germline CDR1 and CDR2 sequences are MDHEN and SYDVKM. The CDR3 sequence: CASSLQTGGAFLGYTF. The CDR3 bases that were read are TGTGCCAGCAGTTTACAGACAGGGGGCGCCTTTTTAGGC.

A remark on this clone: The read terminates 3 residues ahead of where the CDR3 ends, so the germline J gene completes it. The chain uses TRBV4-2 and TRBJ1-2; 8 bases line up with TRBD1. Germline CDR1 LGHNA, CDR2 YNFKEQ. The CDR3 consists of 16 residues. CDR3 amino acids: CASSQEAAGTGYGYTF. Partial CDR3 DNA: TGTGCCAGCAGCCAGGAAGCTGCAGGGACAGGATACGGC.

As regards this clone: The DNA ends 3 residues before the CDR3 does, and the rest of the CDR3 is filled in from the germline J gene. The chain couples TRBV7-2 to TRBJ2-3; a possible D gene is TRBD2 (6 bases). CDR1 is SGHTA, CDR2 FQGNSA, per germline. This CDR3 has 11 amino acids. With 10 bases removed from V and 5 bases from J, the gap between germline ends came to 10 bases. The chain's CDR3 is CATERVDTQYF. The CDR3 DNA, read in part, is TGTGCCACCGAGCGGGTAGATACG.

Note on this clone: The read halts 3 residues ahead of the CDR3 end, with the missing end drawn from the germline J gene. V usage is TRBV19 and J usage is TRBJ1-1, with 7 positions matching TRBD1. V lost 5 bases, J lost 6 bases, and 9 bases stayed unmatched. This CDR3 has 14 amino acids. The germline CDR1 and CDR2 sequences are LNHDA and SQIVND (reference sequence). The CDR3 bases that were read are TGTGCCAGTAGTCCGACAGGGTTGACCGCTGAA. Amino acids: CASSPTGLTAE. The whole CDR3 region reads CASSPTGLTAEAFF.

A note on this clone: The missing CDR3 end, 3 residues past where the read stops, is filled in from the germline J gene. The rearrangement joins TRBV7-3 to TRBJ2-3; tentatively, D is TRBD2 (6 bases). V lost 1 base to trimming and J lost 6 bases, with 20 bases between them. Per germline, CDR1 SGHTA and CDR2 FQGTGA. This CDR3 comprises 17 residues. This chain's CDR3 is CASSLNNLARGSDTQYF. The sequenced part of the CDR3 DNA is TGTGCCAGCAGCTTAAATAATCTAGCCCGGGGGTCCGATACG.

Details on this clone: With the read ending 3 residues before the CDR3 end, the germline J gene is used to fill in that end. The J gene is TRBJ1-3, the V gene TRBV5-4; 8 nucleotides align to TRBD1. With 4 bases clipped from V and 3 bases from J, the junction kept 6 bases outside the gene matches. Germline V gene sequence: CDR1 SGHNT, CDR2 YYREEE (reference sequence). CDR3 length: 15 residues. CDR3 bases read: TGTGCCAGCAGCCGACAGGGGTCTAATGGAAACACC. This translates into CASSRQGSNGNT. The CDR3 in its entirety is CASSRQGSNGNTIYF.

Points on this clone: Read data end 3 residues before the CDR3 end; the end is taken from the germline J gene. This chain joins TRBV5-4 and TRBJ2-2, with a possible D match to TRBD1 (5 bases). V was trimmed by 4 bases and J by 3 bases, leaving 10 bases between them. CDR1 is SGHNT, CDR2 YYREEE, per germline (reference sequence). The CDR3 is 14 amino acids. The CDR3 sequence is CASSLRVDTGELFF. The CDR3 DNA, read in part, is TGTGCCAGCAGCCTCAGGGTTGACACCGGGGAG.

This clone is deemed medium-sized by its frequency. The CDR3 goes on 3 residues after the read ends, and that part is filled in from the germline J gene. V is TRBV7-9 and J is TRBJ1-2; TRBD1 is a possible D gene (6 bases). Trimming took off 3 bases at V and 4 bases at J, with 12 bases between the two ends. CDR1 and CDR2 from the germline V gene are SEHNR and FQNEAQ (reference sequence). The CDR3 totals 14 residues. Partial CDR3 DNA: TGTGCCAGCAGCTTGGGGACATTCAGCTATGGC. It codes for CASSLGTFSYG. The full CDR3 is CASSLGTFSYGYTF.

As to this clone: The read is 3 residues too short to cover the CDR3 end, so that end is filled in from the germline J gene. The rearrangement joins TRBV30 to TRBJ2-5; maybe TRBD2 (5 bases). The CDR3 covers 12 residues. The germline gives CDR1 GTSNPN, CDR2 SVGIG (reference sequence). Trimming cost V 0 bases and J 5 bases, with 7 bases left between them. The part of the CDR3 DNA that was read is TGTGCCTGGAGTGTACTAGGGGAGACC. Its protein product is CAWSVLGET. The CDR3 as a whole reads CAWSVLGETQYF.

In regard to this clone: From the germline J gene comes the end of the CDR3, since the read stops 3 residues before it. The chain uses TRBV5-1 and TRBJ2-2, with TRBD1 matching 9 bases. V was clipped by 0 bases and J by 1 base; unmatched bases: 1. The CDR3 totals 16 residues. Germline V gene data show CDR1 as SGHRS and CDR2 as YFSETQ. CDR3 DNA, as far as it was read: TGCGCCAGCAGCTTGGGACAGGGGGAGAACACCGGGGAG. As protein: CASSLGQGENTGE. The whole CDR3 reads CASSLGQGENTGELFF.

As for this clone: The CDR3 is cut off 3 residues early in the read; its end comes from the germline J gene. This chain joins TRBV18 and TRBJ1-2; D is unclear. Per the germline V gene, CDR1 is KGHSH and CDR2 is LQKENI. This CDR3 spans 15 amino acids. This chain's CDR3 is CASSPPSSGKDDYTF. The sequenced CDR3 bases are TGTGCCAGCTCACCACCGTCTAGCGGGAAGGACGAC.

Concerning this clone: The observed sequence ends 3 residues before the CDR3 terminus, with the missing tail filled in from the germline J gene. The chain links TRBV4-2 to TRBJ1-1; possible D gene TRBD1, 5 bases. The CDR3 has 13 amino acids. Per the germline V gene, CDR1 is LGHNA and CDR2 is YNFKEQ. V was trimmed by 3 bases and J by 5 bases, leaving 10 bases between them. The CDR3 bases that were read are TGTGCCAGCAGCCAGGACCGGGGGACTGAA. Its protein is CASSQDRGTE. From start to end, the CDR3 is CASSQDRGTEAFF.

Concerning this clone itself: The CDR3 is cut off 3 residues early in the read; its end comes from the germline J gene. The V gene is TRBV19, the J gene TRBJ2-2; no firm D call. The germline V gene has CDR1 LNHDA and CDR2 SQIVND (reference sequence). The CDR3 length is 13 residues. This CDR3 reads CASSIGRNEKLFF. The CDR3 DNA, read in part, is TGTGCCAGTAGTATTGGGCGTAATGAAAAG.

Regarding this clone: The CDR3 end is not reached by the read, which stops 3 residues before it; the germline J gene fills it in. The gene calls are TRBV4-1 and TRBJ2-5; D gene ambiguous. The CDR3 covers 15 residues. Germline V gene lookup returns CDR1 MGHRA and CDR2 YSYEKL. V was pared by 6 bases and J by 3 bases, with 17 bases between. Partial CDR3 DNA: TGCGCCAGCAGACGACCAGGTACCACGGAAGAGACC. Residues: CASRRPGTTEET. The whole CDR3 sequence reads CASRRPGTTEETQYF.

A note on this clone: The read ends 3 residues before the CDR3 terminus; that terminus is restored from the germline J gene. The J gene is TRBJ1-2, the V gene TRBV7-8; 7 bases are a match to TRBD1. This CDR3 has 15 residues. Germline CDR1 SGHVS, CDR2 FQNEAQ. V gave up 5 bases and J gave up 4 bases; unmatched junction bases: 10. The CDR3 sequence is CASSPRAGQIYGYTF. The sequenced part of the CDR3 DNA is TGTGCCAGCAGCCCTAGGGCGGGACAGATCTATGGC.

Comment on this clone: The CDR3 end lies 3 residues beyond the end of the read and is filled in from the germline J gene. V and J are TRBV19 and TRBJ1-5; D unresolved. The CDR3 spans 16 residues. CDR1 and CDR2 from the germline V gene are LNHDA and SQIVND (reference sequence). The germline V and J ends were trimmed by 8 bases and 3 bases, with 20 bases remaining between them. The CDR3 DNA, read in part, is TGTGCCAGTTCTCCGAGCGATCTGAAGACCAATCAGCCC. It specifies CASSPSDLKTNQP. The entire CDR3 sequence reads CASSPSDLKTNQPQHF.

Notes on this clone: One junction end does not reproduce the germline sequence, and a read error may be involved. The sequence runs out 3 residues before the end of the CDR3; the remainder is reconstructed from the germline J gene. The chain employs TRBV2 and TRBJ1-3; D unresolved. The length of the CDR3 is 12 residues. CDR1 is SNHLY and CDR2 is FYNNEI in the germline V gene. This chain's CDR3 is CASRPRGSTIYF. The DNA read from the CDR3 is TGTGCCAGCAGGCCGCGGGGAAGCACC. The full variable domain, completed using reference TRBV2 and TRBJ1-3, is EPEVTQTPSHQVTQMGQEVILRCVPISNHLYFYWYRQILGQKVEFLVSFYNNEISEKSEIFDDQFSVERPDGSNFTLKIRSTKLEDSAMYFCASRPRGSTIYFGEGSWLTVV.

As regards this clone: The read stops 3 residues short of the end of the CDR3; the missing end is completed from the germline J gene. The rearrangement uses TRBV9 and TRBJ1-2; D not certain. Looked up from germline, CDR1 is SGDLS and CDR2 is YYNGEE. The CDR3 totals 15 residues. The V gene lost 0 bases and the J gene lost 2 bases, with 11 bases spanning the gap. The sequenced CDR3 bases are TGTGCCAGCAGCGTAGACGGTGATCCCAACTATGGC. Its protein product is CASSVDGDPNYG. The entire CDR3 protein is CASSVDGDPNYGYTF.

A remark on this clone: Sequencing ends 3 residues short of the CDR3 end; the germline J gene provides the rest. The chain combines TRBV7-9 with TRBJ1-2, with 8 bases lining up with TRBD1. Germline lookup yields CDR1 SEHNR and CDR2 FQNEAQ (reference sequence). This CDR3 spans 13 amino acids. The CDR3: CASRTDRGGGYTF. The CDR3 DNA, read in part, is TGTGCCAGCAGAACCGACAGGGGAGGCGGC.

A word on this clone: Read sequence stops 3 residues before the CDR3 end, and the germline J gene provides the missing end. The chain uses TRBV2 and TRBJ2-7, with 10 bases that match TRBD1. Trimming took 6 bases from V and 3 from J; bases not matched to a gene: 8. Germline V gives CDR1 SNHLY, CDR2 FYNNEI. The CDR3 is 15 amino acids. The sequenced CDR3 bases are TGTGCCAGCAGCTCTCCGGGACAGGGGAGCTACGAG. It yields the protein CASSSPGQGSYE. The full CDR3 protein is CASSSPGQGSYEQYF.

A word on this clone: Read sequence stops 3 residues before the CDR3 end, and the germline J gene provides the missing end. V usage is TRBV7-9 and J usage is TRBJ2-2; 10 bases align to TRBD1. CDR1 SEHNR and CDR2 FQNEAQ come from the germline V gene (reference sequence). CDR3 length equals 14 residues. CDR3 bases read: TGTGCCAGCAGCCTGGGACAGGGGCGTGAAAAG. Amino acid sequence: CASSLGQGREK. The full CDR3 reads CASSLGQGREKLFF.